This T cell receptor beta chain was sequenced during a study of blood T cell repertoires in COVID-19. From germline, CDR1 is MDHEN and CDR2 SYDVKM. This CDR3 comprises 17 residues. Trimming cost V 2 bases and J 0 bases, with 16 bases left between them. This clone was recorded a few times. As processed by the authors: Counts of nucleated cells, estimated from reference gene primer amplification, were obtained. The method was immunoSEQ multiplex PCR; TCRdb's version includes in-frame clones alone and lacks a portion of them. That table furnishes V, J and clone size, whereas the DNA furnished D and trimming. The sample lists around 160,000 clones; just over 85% were seen once.

The source is a man between 60 and 75 years old with acute or convalescent COVID-19. The chain joins TRBV28 to TRBJ1-2, with D perhaps TRBD1 (5 bases). The source material was peripheral blood. The CDR3 spells CASSLPPGVLTNYGYTF. Here the CDR3 DNA reads TGTGCCAGCAGTTTACCCCCGGGGGTACTTACTAACTATGGCTACACCTTC.